Listed here are 21 T cell receptor beta chains from one sample, sequenced in a study of shared clonotypes between healthy human individuals. TCRdb's table, derived via immunoSEQ multiplex PCR, lists solely in-frame clones and lacks some. The table shows fewer than 600,000 clones, with around 77% occurring only once. Sequencing was done on a sample of PBMCs. The receptors shown here come from a woman aged 40 to 49 in good health. Some clones in this sample may be carry-over from other donors' samples.

This clone turned up a few times. CDR3 in DNA: TGTGCCAGCAGTTCGTCGACAGGGGCTTTTTACGAGCAGTACTTC. Translation: CASSSSTGAFYEQYF. This chain links TRBV7-2 with TRBJ2-7, with 8 nucleotides matching TRBD1. The CDR3 length is 15 residues. V lost 6 bases to trimming and J lost 4 bases; unmatched junction nucleotides: 11. Germline CDR1 and CDR2: SGHTA and FQGNSA.

This clone was found once. J is TRBJ2-7 and V is TRBV27, with 7 nucleotides matching TRBD1. Germline CDR1 reads MNHEY; CDR2 reads SMNVEV (reference sequence). CDR3 length: 14 amino acids. V lost 3 bases and J lost 1; bases outside the gene matches: 3. This chain's CDR3 is CASSFARGSYEQYF. In nucleotides, the CDR3 is TGTGCCAGCAGTTTCGCCAGGGGGTCCTACGAGCAGTACTTC.

As regards this clone: With a far larger clone one base away, a read error is the likely cause. The sample has other DNA sequences that encode this CDR3 too. The gene calls are TRBV9 and TRBJ1-1; no reliable D call. Per germline, CDR1 SGDLS and CDR2 YYNGEE. CDR3 length equals 15 residues. CDR3 DNA: TGTGCCAGCAGCCCTCGCCCCGGGCTGAACACTGAGGCTTTCTTT. This encodes CASSPRPGLNTEAFF. Filled out from reference TRBV9 and TRBJ1-1, the complete variable domain reads DSGVTQTPKHLITATGQRVTLRCSPRSGDLSVYWYQQSLDQGLQFLIQYYNGEERAKGNILERFSAQQFPDLHSELNLSSLELGDSALYFCASSPRPGLNTEAFFGQGTRLTVV.

Details on this clone: An end of the junction differs from the germline gene, which may be a read error. This chain links TRBV7-7 with TRBJ2-2; 8 positions match TRBD1. The length of the CDR3 is 18 residues. The germline gives CDR1 SSHAT, CDR2 FNYEAQ (reference sequence). CDR3 amino acids: CASSPGQGIPLNTGELFF. The CDR3, as DNA: TGTGCTAGCAGCCCCGGACAGGGAATCCCGTTAAACACCGGGGAGCTGTTTTTT.

This clone was recorded once. The CDR3 region is CASSLEEDTQYF. The CDR3 DNA reads TGTGCCAGCTCCCTAGAGGAGGATACGCAGTATTTT. This chain links TRBV18 with TRBJ2-3; no clear D. Germline CDR1 and CDR2: KGHSH and LQKENI. The V end was cut by 6 bases, the J end by 6 bases, with 10 bases between. This CDR3 comprises 12 residues.

On this clone itself: A far larger clone is just one base off, so this is likely a read error. This sequence joins TRBV18 and TRBJ2-5; D is possibly TRBD1 (5 bases). The V end was cut by 3 bases, the J end by 3 bases, with 14 bases between. The CDR3 length is 15 residues. Looked up from germline, CDR1 is KGHSH and CDR2 is LQKENI. The CDR3 region is CASSPSETAKETQYF. DNA for the CDR3: TGTGCCAGCTCACCGTCCGAGACAGCTAAAGAGACCCAGTACTTC.

This clone was recorded many times. The rearrangement links TRBV30 to TRBJ2-6, with 9 bases that match TRBD1. CDR1 and CDR2 (germline): GTSNPN, SVGIG (reference sequence). The CDR3 has 12 residues. With V trimmed by 2 bases and J by 11 bases, 1 base remained unmatched. The CDR3 here is CAWSRTGDVLTF. Here the CDR3 DNA reads TGTGCCTGGAGTCGGACAGGGGACGTCCTGACTTTC.

The rearrangement links TRBV5-1 to TRBJ1-1; D unresolved. Trimming took 2 bases from V and 2 from J, leaving 16 bases between them. Germline CDR1 SGHRS, CDR2 YFSETQ. The CDR3 runs 16 residues. This CDR3 is CASSFLGETDNTEAFF. The CDR3 nucleotides are TGCGCCAGCAGCTTTCTCGGGGAGACCGATAACACTGAAGCTTTCTTT.

The chain couples TRBV7-9 to TRBJ2-5, with TRBD1 identical over 9 bases. Losses at the gene ends were 5 bases for V and 5 bases for J; bases not matched to a gene: 9. This CDR3 is 15 amino acids long. In germline, CDR1 is SEHNR, CDR2 FQNEAQ (reference sequence). For the CDR3, the DNA is TGTGCCAGCAGCGCGCCGGGACAGGGAACGGAGACCCAGTACTTC. Protein: CASSAPGQGTETQYF.

The gene calls are TRBV28 and TRBJ1-2, with no clear D. V was clipped by 11 bases and J by 4 bases, with 11 bases between them. Germline V gene sequence: CDR1 MDHEN, CDR2 SYDVKM. The CDR3 extends over 11 amino acids. CDR3 in DNA: TGTGCCGCCGGGGAGTCCTATGGCTACACCTTC. Translating gives CAAGESYGYTF.

V usage is TRBV5-4 and J usage is TRBJ1-4, with 10 bases that match TRBD1. The V segment lost 4 bases and the J segment 7 bases; nucleotides outside the gene matches: 10. The CDR3 has 16 residues. Germline V gene data show CDR1 as SGHNT and CDR2 as YYREEE (reference sequence). CDR3: CASSQGQGQGFEKLFF. The DNA of the CDR3 is TGTGCCAGCAGCCAGGGCCAGGGACAGGGGTTTGAAAAACTGTTTTTT.

The chain employs TRBV5-6 and TRBJ1-2; 12 bases map to TRBD1. Germline CDR1 SGHDT, CDR2 YYEEEE. CDR3 length: 15 amino acids. Germline trimming cut 4 bases from V and 4 bases from J; bases unmatched to any gene: 5. The CDR3 DNA reads as TGTGCCAGCAGCCCTGGGACAGGGGGCGGCTATGGCTACACCTTC. As protein: CASSPGTGGGYGYTF.

Here the CDR3 reads CASSQAVDANYGYTF. DNA for the CDR3: TGCGCCAGCAGCCAGGCCGTCGATGCTAACTATGGCTACACCTTC. The chain recombines TRBV4-1 with TRBJ1-2; the D is unclear. CDR3 length: 15 amino acids. Germline V gene data show CDR1 as MGHRA and CDR2 as YSYEKL. The ends were cut back, 3 bases at V and 0 bases at J, with 11 bases in the middle.

The chain employs TRBV30 and TRBJ1-5; possibly TRBD1 for D (5 bases). V lost 8 bases, J lost 5 bases, and 16 bases lay in between. This CDR3 comprises 13 residues. The V gene's germline CDR1 is GTSNPN and CDR2 SVGIG (reference sequence). The CDR3 DNA sequence: TGTGCCGTCGATCAGGGCCCAGATCAGCCCCAGCATTTT. Translated, it gives CAVDQGPDQPQHF.

Turning to this clone: This same CDR3 is encoded by further DNA sequences in the sample. The chain couples TRBV7-9 to TRBJ1-3; D remains unclear. Germline assignment: CDR1 SEHNR and CDR2 FQNEAQ (reference sequence). V lost 1 base and J 4 bases, leaving 8 bases between the germline ends. The CDR3 has 14 amino acids. For the CDR3, the DNA is TGTGCCAGCAGCTTAGGTGGGCTCGGAAACACCATATATTTT. It yields the protein CASSLGGLGNTIYF.

The chain has TRBV28 and TRBJ1-2; 7 bases agree with TRBD1. V lost 3 bases to trimming and J lost 4 bases; unmatched junction nucleotides: 5. The V gene's germline CDR1 is MDHEN and CDR2 SYDVKM. The CDR3 is made up of 14 amino acids. The chain's CDR3 is CASSLTGSPYGYTF. The CDR3 coding sequence is TGTGCCAGCAGTTTGACAGGGAGTCCCTATGGCTACACCTTC.

The chain uses TRBV4-1 and TRBJ2-2, with 9 bases that match TRBD1. J lost 4 bases, V lost 4 bases, and 4 bases had no gene match. CDR1 and CDR2 from the germline V gene are MGHRA and YSYEKL. This CDR3 contains 15 residues. This CDR3 reads CASSLQGASTGELFF. CDR3 nucleotides: TGCGCCAGCAGCCTACAGGGGGCTTCCACCGGGGAGCTGTTTTTT.

The V call is TRBV5-1, the J call TRBJ2-7; weak D call: TRBD1 (5 bases). Trimming left V 0 bases short and J 3 bases short, with 7 bases between. CDR3 size: 13 residues. Germline lookup yields CDR1 SGHRS and CDR2 YFSETQ. CDR3 coding DNA: TGCGCCAGCAGCTTGGAGGGGATCTACGAGCAGTACTTC. Its translation is CASSLEGIYEQYF.

This clone was counted between two and nine times. The chain couples TRBV30 to TRBJ1-2; tentatively, D is TRBD1 (5 bases). The germline V gene encodes CDR1 GTSNPN and CDR2 SVGIG (reference sequence). The CDR3 extends over 13 amino acids. Trimming stripped 3 bases from V and 9 bases from J, with 17 bases between. The CDR3 region has the DNA TGTGCCTGGAGAGTTTCTGGGGGGTTGCGCTACACCTTC. Residues: CAWRVSGGLRYTF.

This clone was picked up one time. The V call is TRBV29-1, the J call TRBJ2-7, with a weak D call TRBD2 (6 bases). V was trimmed by 4 bases and J by 2 bases, leaving 9 bases between them. Per germline, CDR1 SQVTM and CDR2 ANQGSEA. The CDR3 is 12 residues long. The CDR3 loop reads CSVGWEAYEQYF. CDR3 nucleotide sequence: TGCAGCGTTGGATGGGAGGCCTACGAGCAGTACTTC.

The chain has TRBV5-2 and TRBJ2-7; no check of the table's D call, TRBD1, against the DNA was made. TRBV5-2 is assigned pseudogene status. The CDR3 loop spans 11 amino acids. The CDR3 DNA is TGTGCCAGCAAGCCTACGACAGGATACGCCTTC. It encodes CASKPTTGYAF.